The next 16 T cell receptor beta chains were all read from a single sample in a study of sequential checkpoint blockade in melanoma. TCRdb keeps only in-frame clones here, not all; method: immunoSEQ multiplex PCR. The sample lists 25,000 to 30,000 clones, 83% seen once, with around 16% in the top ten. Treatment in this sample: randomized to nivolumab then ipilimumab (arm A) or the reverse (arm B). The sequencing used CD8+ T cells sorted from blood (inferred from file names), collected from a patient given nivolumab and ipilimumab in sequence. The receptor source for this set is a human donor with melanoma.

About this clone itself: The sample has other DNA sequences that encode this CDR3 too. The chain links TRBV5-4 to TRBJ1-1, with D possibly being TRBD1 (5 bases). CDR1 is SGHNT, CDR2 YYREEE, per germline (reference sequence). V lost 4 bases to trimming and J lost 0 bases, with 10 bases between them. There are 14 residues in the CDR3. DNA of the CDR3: TGTGCCAGCAGCCTGGGGCAGGTGAACACTGAAGCTTTCTTT. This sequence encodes CASSLGQVNTEAFF.

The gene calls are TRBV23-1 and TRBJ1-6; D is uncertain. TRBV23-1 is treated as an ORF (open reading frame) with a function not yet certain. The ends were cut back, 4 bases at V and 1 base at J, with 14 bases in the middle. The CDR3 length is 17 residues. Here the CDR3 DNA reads TGCGCCAGCAGTCTTGGGCCCGCTCCTTCCTATAATTCACCCCTCCACTTT. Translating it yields CASSLGPAPSYNSPLHF.

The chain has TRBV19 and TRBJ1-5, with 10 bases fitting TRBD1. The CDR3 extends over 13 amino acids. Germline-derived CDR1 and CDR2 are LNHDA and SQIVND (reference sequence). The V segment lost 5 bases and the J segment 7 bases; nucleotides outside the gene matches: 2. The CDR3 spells CASSWTGGQPQHF. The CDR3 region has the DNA TGTGCCAGTAGTTGGACAGGGGGGCAGCCCCAGCATTTT.

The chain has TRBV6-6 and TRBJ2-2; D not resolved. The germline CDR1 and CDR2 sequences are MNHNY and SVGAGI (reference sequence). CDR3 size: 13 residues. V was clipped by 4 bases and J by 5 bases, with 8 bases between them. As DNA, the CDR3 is TGTGCCAGCAGTTTTTACACAACCGGGGAGCTGTTTTTT. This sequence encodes CASSFYTTGELFF.

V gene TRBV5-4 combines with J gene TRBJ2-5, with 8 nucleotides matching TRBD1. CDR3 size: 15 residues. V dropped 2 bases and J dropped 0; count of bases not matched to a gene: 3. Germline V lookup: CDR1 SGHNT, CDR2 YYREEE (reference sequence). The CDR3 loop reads CASSLVQGDQETQYF. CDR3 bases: TGTGCCAGCAGCTTAGTACAGGGGGACCAAGAGACCCAGTACTTC.

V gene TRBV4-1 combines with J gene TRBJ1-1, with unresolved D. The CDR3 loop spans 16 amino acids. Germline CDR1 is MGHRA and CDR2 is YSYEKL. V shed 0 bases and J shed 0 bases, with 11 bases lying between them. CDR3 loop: CASSQDYRTLNTEAFF. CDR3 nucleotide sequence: TGCGCCAGCAGCCAAGATTATAGGACTTTGAACACTGAAGCTTTCTTT.

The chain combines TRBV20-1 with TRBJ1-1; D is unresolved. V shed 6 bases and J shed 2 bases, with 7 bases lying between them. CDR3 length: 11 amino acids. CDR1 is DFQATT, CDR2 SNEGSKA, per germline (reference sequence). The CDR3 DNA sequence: TGCAGTGCACGGGATAACACTGAAGCTTTCTTT. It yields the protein CSARDNTEAFF.

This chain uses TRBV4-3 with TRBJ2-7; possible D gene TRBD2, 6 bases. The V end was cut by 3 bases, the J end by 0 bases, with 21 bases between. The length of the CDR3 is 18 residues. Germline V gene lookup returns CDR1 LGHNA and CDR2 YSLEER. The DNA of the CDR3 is TGCGCCAGCAGCCAGGCCGCCTTTGAAGGAGGGGACTCCTACGAGCAGTACTTC. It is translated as CASSQAAFEGGDSYEQYF.

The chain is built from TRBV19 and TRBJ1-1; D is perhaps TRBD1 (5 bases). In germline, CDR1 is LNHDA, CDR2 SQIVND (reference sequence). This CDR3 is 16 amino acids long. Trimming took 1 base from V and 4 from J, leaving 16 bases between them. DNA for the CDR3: TGTGCCAGTAGTATAGCCCCGGGGGTCGGGGTCACTGAAGCTTTCTTT. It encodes CASSIAPGVGVTEAFF.

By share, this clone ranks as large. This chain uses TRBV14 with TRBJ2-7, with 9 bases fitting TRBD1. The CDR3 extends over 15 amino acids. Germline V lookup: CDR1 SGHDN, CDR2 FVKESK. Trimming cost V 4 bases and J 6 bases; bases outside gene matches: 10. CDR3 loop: CASSRQGQGSAEQYF. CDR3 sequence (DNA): TGTGCCAGCAGCCGCCAGGGACAGGGCTCGGCCGAGCAGTACTTC.

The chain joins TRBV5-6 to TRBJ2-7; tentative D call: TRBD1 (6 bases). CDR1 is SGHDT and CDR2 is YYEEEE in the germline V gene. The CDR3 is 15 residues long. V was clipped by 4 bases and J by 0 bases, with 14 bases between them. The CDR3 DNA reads TGTGCCAGCAGCGAACAGGGCATAAGCTCCTACGAGCAGTACTTC. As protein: CASSEQGISSYEQYF.

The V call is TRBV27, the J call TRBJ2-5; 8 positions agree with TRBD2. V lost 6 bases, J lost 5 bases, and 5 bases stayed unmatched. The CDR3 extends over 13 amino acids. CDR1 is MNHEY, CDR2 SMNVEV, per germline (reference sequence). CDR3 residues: CASSLGLAETQYF. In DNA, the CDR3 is TGTGCCAGCAGCCTCGGACTAGCCGAGACCCAGTACTTC.

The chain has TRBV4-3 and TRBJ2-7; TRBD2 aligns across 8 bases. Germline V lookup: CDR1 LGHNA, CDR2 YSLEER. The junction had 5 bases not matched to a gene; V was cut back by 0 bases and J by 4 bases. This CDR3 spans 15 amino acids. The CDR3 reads CASSQEREVIYEQYF. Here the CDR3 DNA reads TGCGCCAGCAGCCAAGAGCGGGAGGTGATTTACGAGCAGTACTTC.

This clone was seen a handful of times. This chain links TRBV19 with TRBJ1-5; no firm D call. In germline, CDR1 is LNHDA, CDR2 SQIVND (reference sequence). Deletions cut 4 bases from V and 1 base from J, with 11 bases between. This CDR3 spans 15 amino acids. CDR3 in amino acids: CASSKVSESNQPQHF. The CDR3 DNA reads TGTGCCAGTAGTAAAGTGAGTGAAAGCAATCAGCCCCAGCATTTT.

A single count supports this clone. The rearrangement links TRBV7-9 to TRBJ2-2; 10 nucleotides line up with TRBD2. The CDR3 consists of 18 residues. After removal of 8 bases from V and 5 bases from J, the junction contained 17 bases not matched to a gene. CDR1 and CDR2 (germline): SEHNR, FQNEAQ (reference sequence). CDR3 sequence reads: CASPIRPSGGWGTGELFF. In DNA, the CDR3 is TGTGCCAGCCCCATTAGGCCTAGCGGGGGCTGGGGAACCGGGGAGCTGTTTTTT.

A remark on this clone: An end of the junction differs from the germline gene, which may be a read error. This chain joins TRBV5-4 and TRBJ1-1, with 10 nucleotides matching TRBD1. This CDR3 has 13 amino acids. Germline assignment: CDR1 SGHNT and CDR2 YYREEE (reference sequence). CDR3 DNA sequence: TGTGCCAGCAGTTTGGACAGGGGGACTGAAGCTTTCTTT. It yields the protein CASSLDRGTEAFF. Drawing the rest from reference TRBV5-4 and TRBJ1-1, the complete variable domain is ETGVTQSPTHLIKTRGQQVTLRCSSQSGHNTVSWYQQALGQGPQFIFQYYREEENGRGNFPPRFSGLQFPNYSSELNVNALELDDSALYLCASSLDRGTEAFFGQGTRLTVV.